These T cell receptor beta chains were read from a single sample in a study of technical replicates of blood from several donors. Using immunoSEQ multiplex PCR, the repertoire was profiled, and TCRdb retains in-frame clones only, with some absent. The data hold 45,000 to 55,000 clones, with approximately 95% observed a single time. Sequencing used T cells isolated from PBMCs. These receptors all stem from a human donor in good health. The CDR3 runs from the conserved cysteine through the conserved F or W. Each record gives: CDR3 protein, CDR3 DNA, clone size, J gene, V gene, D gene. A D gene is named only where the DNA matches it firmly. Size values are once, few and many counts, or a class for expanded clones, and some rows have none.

CDR3: CASSGLAGRLNEQFF
DNA: TGTGCCAGCAGCGGACTAGCGGGGCGCCTCAATGAGCAGTTCTTC
size: -
J: TRBJ2-1
V: TRBV2
D: TRBD2

CDR3: CASSLWSGGIETQYF
DNA: TGCGCCAGCAGCTTGTGGTCAGGGGGTATTGAGACCCAGTACTTC
size: -
J: TRBJ2-5
V: TRBV5-1
D: TRBD1

CDR3: CASQFDTSNTGELFF
DNA: TGTGCCAGCCAGTTTGACACGAGTAACACCGGGGAGCTGTTTTTT
size: -
J: TRBJ2-2
V: TRBV2
D: -

CDR3: CASSAPRQGSNQPQHF
DNA: TGTGCCAGCAGTGCACCCCGACAGGGTTCAAATCAGCCCCAGCATTTT
size: -
J: TRBJ1-5
V: TRBV6-1
D: TRBD1

CDR3: CASRSTGANYGYTF
DNA: TGTGCCAGCAGATCGACAGGAGCTAACTATGGCTACACCTTC
size: -
J: TRBJ1-2
V: TRBV6-1
D: -

CDR3: CARSYTLRAASSYEQYF
DNA: TGTGCCAGAAGCTACACCCTTCGCGCGGCTAGCTCCTACGAGCAGTACTTC
size: -
J: TRBJ2-7
V: TRBV27
D: -

CDR3: CASSQLQREGDEQYF
DNA: TGTGCCAGCAGCCAACTTCAGCGGGAGGGGGACGAGCAGTACTTC
size: -
J: TRBJ2-7
V: TRBV4-2
D: TRBD2

CDR3: CASSNVSAGFSYEQYF
DNA: TGCGCCAGCAGCAACGTTTCAGCGGGTTTCTCATACGAGCAGTACTTC
size: -
J: TRBJ2-7
V: TRBV4-1
D: -

CDR3: CSALTSWSYEQYF
DNA: TGCAGCGCCCTGACTAGCTGGTCCTACGAGCAGTACTTC
size: -
J: TRBJ2-7
V: TRBV29-1
D: TRBD2

CDR3: CASSHDRGAWDGYTF
DNA: TGCGCCAGCAGCCACGACAGGGGAGCTTGGGATGGCTACACCTTC
size: -
J: TRBJ1-2
V: TRBV4-3
D: TRBD1

CDR3: CASSYSPDRRGYTF
DNA: TGTGCCAGCAGTTACTCCCCGGACAGGCGTGGCTACACCTTC
size: -
J: TRBJ1-2
V: TRBV6-5
D: TRBD1

CDR3: CASSQDMDRGYYGYTF
DNA: TGTGCCAGCAGCCAAGATATGGACAGGGGGTACTATGGCTACACCTTC
size: once
J: TRBJ1-2
V: TRBV4-2
D: TRBD1

CDR3: CASSPRGVEVYGYTF
DNA: TGTGCCAGCAGCCCCCGCGGGGTCGAAGTCTATGGCTACACCTTC
size: -
J: TRBJ1-2
V: TRBV5-6
D: -

CDR3: CASGGLQGRYEQYF
DNA: TGTGCCAGCGGTGGTTTACAGGGGCGCTACGAGCAGTACTTC
size: -
J: TRBJ2-7
V: TRBV2
D: TRBD1

CDR3: CASSQETLRSASSYEQYF
DNA: TGTGCCAGCAGCCAGGAGACCCTCCGTAGCGCCAGCTCCTACGAGCAGTACTTC
size: -
J: TRBJ2-7
V: TRBV4-2
D: -

CDR3: CASSLVQGGFGEQFF
DNA: TGTGCCAGCAGCTTAGTACAGGGGGGATTTGGTGAGCAGTTCTTC
size: once
J: TRBJ2-1
V: TRBV11-2
D: TRBD1

CDR3: CASIGQGDSRYGYTF
DNA: TGTGCCAGTATTGGCCAGGGGGATTCCCGCTATGGCTACACCTTC
size: once
J: TRBJ1-2
V: TRBV19
D: TRBD1

CDR3: CASSSVGQGRGYSNQPQHF
DNA: TGTGCCAGCAGCTCCGTGGGACAGGGGCGCGGGTATAGCAATCAGCCCCAGCATTTT
size: -
J: TRBJ1-5
V: TRBV7-9
D: TRBD1

CDR3: CASSLAGQDTIYF
DNA: TGTGCCAGCAGCTTAGCAGGGCAGGACACCATATATTTT
size: -
J: TRBJ1-3
V: TRBV11-2
D: -

CDR3: CASAPGLAGVGDTQYF
DNA: TGTGCCAGCGCTCCTGGACTAGCGGGAGTAGGAGATACGCAGTATTTT
size: -
J: TRBJ2-3
V: TRBV6-6
D: TRBD2

CDR3: CASSEPGEEQYF
DNA: TGTGCCAGCAGTGAACCGGGGGAGGAGCAGTACTTC
size: -
J: TRBJ2-7
V: TRBV2
D: -

CDR3: CSVGTRDRIKANTEAFF
DNA: TGCAGCGTTGGGACGAGGGACAGAATTAAGGCTAACACTGAAGCTTTCTTT
size: -
J: TRBJ1-1
V: TRBV29-1
D: TRBD1

CDR3: CASSGRGDYEQYF
DNA: TGTGCCAGCAGTGGCAGGGGGGATTACGAGCAGTACTTC
size: -
J: TRBJ2-7
V: TRBV9
D: -

CDR3: CAILTGMNTEAFF
DNA: TGTGCCATACTGACAGGAATGAACACTGAAGCTTTCTTT
size: -
J: TRBJ1-1
V: TRBV2
D: -

CDR3: CASSFDRGYQPQHF
DNA: TGTGCCAGCAGCTTTGACAGGGGATATCAGCCCCAGCATTTT
size: -
J: TRBJ1-5
V: TRBV7-9
D: TRBD1

CDR3: CASSELRAETQYF
DNA: TGTGCCAGCAGTGAGCTCAGGGCGGAGACCCAGTACTTC
size: -
J: TRBJ2-5
V: TRBV27
D: -

CDR3: CASSLQGSAGGLYEQYF
DNA: TGTGCCAGCAGCCTCCAGGGTTCCGCAGGGGGTTTGTACGAGCAGTACTTC
size: -
J: TRBJ2-7
V: TRBV9
D: TRBD1

CDR3: CASSLGILQSAFLSYEQYF
DNA: TGTGCCAGCAGCTTAGGGATCCTCCAAAGCGCTTTTCTCTCCTACGAGCAGTACTTC
size: -
J: TRBJ2-7
V: TRBV11-3
D: -

CDR3: CASSSNSENTEAFF
DNA: TGTGCCAGCAGTTCTAATAGCGAGAACACTGAAGCTTTCTTT
size: once
J: TRBJ1-1
V: TRBV5-4
D: -

CDR3: CASSPGTGNGSGELFF
DNA: TGTGCCAGCAGCCCGGGGACAGGGAACGGGAGCGGGGAGCTGTTTTTT
size: once
J: TRBJ2-2
V: TRBV5-4
D: TRBD1

CDR3: CASSVEGLGTGELFF
DNA: TGTGCCAGCAGCGTAGAGGGGCTGGGTACCGGGGAGCTGTTTTTT
size: -
J: TRBJ2-2
V: TRBV9
D: -

CDR3: CASSPLAGQESEQYF
DNA: TGTGCCAGCTCACCCCTGGCGGGCCAAGAATCCGAGCAGTACTTC
size: -
J: TRBJ2-7
V: TRBV18
D: -

CDR3: CASSNRAATGGNEQYF
DNA: TGTGCCAGTAGTAATAGGGCGGCGACAGGTGGCAACGAGCAGTACTTC
size: -
J: TRBJ2-7
V: TRBV19
D: -

CDR3: CASRYTGFEQYF
DNA: TGTGCCAGCAGGTATACAGGGTTCGAGCAGTACTTC
size: -
J: TRBJ2-7
V: TRBV11-2
D: -

CDR3: CASSRGSNYGYTF
DNA: TGTGCCAGCAGCCGAGGCAGTAACTATGGCTACACCTTC
size: once
J: TRBJ1-2
V: TRBV7-8
D: -

CDR3: CAVQVFYEQFF
DNA: TGTGCCGTACAGGTTTTTTATGAGCAGTTCTTC
size: -
J: TRBJ2-1
V: TRBV6-6
D: -

CDR3: CASSQSGRVATEAFF
DNA: TGCGCCAGCAGCCAATCGGGCAGGGTGGCCACTGAAGCTTTCTTT
size: -
J: TRBJ1-1
V: TRBV4-1
D: -

CDR3: CAISDHSGFSYEQYF
DNA: TGTGCCATCAGTGACCACAGTGGGTTCTCCTACGAGCAGTACTTC
size: once
J: TRBJ2-7
V: TRBV10-3
D: -

CDR3: CASSGTSRWAYEQYF
DNA: TGTGCCAGCAGTGGGACTAGCCGCTGGGCCTACGAGCAGTACTTC
size: -
J: TRBJ2-7
V: TRBV6-5
D: TRBD2

CDR3: CASRDRSTYEQYF
DNA: TGTGCCAGCAGGGACAGGTCCACCTACGAGCAGTACTTC
size: -
J: TRBJ2-7
V: TRBV6-5
D: TRBD1

CDR3: CASGLTGSVYGYTF
DNA: TGTGCCAGCGGCCTGACAGGGTCAGTCTATGGCTACACCTTC
size: -
J: TRBJ1-2
V: TRBV5-6
D: TRBD1

CDR3: CASSGTVSTDTQYF
DNA: TGCGCCAGCAGCGGAACAGTAAGCACAGATACGCAGTATTTT
size: -
J: TRBJ2-3
V: TRBV4-1
D: -

CDR3: CASSKPGQGWDTEAFF
DNA: TGCGCCAGCAGCAAACCGGGACAGGGGTGGGACACTGAAGCTTTCTTT
size: -
J: TRBJ1-1
V: TRBV5-1
D: TRBD1

CDR3: CASSVQGAMDTGELFF
DNA: TGTGCCAGCAGCGTTCAGGGGGCGATGGACACCGGGGAGCTGTTTTTT
size: -
J: TRBJ2-2
V: TRBV9
D: TRBD1

CDR3: CASRMAGGHEQYF
DNA: TGTGCCAGCAGGATGGCGGGAGGTCACGAGCAGTACTTC
size: -
J: TRBJ2-7
V: TRBV7-2
D: TRBD2

CDR3: CATSFSGASYEQYF
DNA: TGTGCCACCAGCTTTAGCGGAGCATCCTACGAGCAGTACTTC
size: once
J: TRBJ2-7
V: TRBV27
D: -

CDR3: CASSFSGNGYTF
DNA: TGTGCCAGCAGTTTTTCGGGTAATGGCTACACCTTC
size: -
J: TRBJ1-2
V: TRBV28
D: -

CDR3: CSVGGRSTDTQYF
DNA: TGCAGCGTTGGCGGGAGGAGCACAGATACGCAGTATTTT
size: -
J: TRBJ2-3
V: TRBV29-1
D: TRBD2

CDR3: CAWEATRHNEQFF
DNA: TGTGCCTGGGAAGCCACGCGGCACAATGAGCAGTTCTTC
size: -
J: TRBJ2-1
V: TRBV30
D: -

CDR3: CASSLGTSGRILSEQFF
DNA: TGCGCCAGCAGCTTGGGGACAAGCGGGAGAATCCTCAGTGAGCAGTTCTTC
size: -
J: TRBJ2-1
V: TRBV5-1
D: TRBD2

CDR3: CASSQDRDKYYEQYF
DNA: TGCGCCAGCAGCCAGGACCGGGACAAGTACTACGAGCAGTACTTC
size: -
J: TRBJ2-7
V: TRBV4-1
D: -

CDR3: CASSLPLTGGEEQYF
DNA: TGTGCCAGCAGCCTACCTCTGACAGGGGGCGAAGAGCAGTACTTC
size: -
J: TRBJ2-7
V: TRBV5-6
D: TRBD1

CDR3: CASSGLAPDTYEQYF
DNA: TGTGCCAGCAGCGGACTAGCGCCAGATACCTACGAGCAGTACTTC
size: -
J: TRBJ2-7
V: TRBV2
D: TRBD2

CDR3: CASSLRSYEQYF
DNA: TGTGCCAGCAGCTTGAGGAGTTACGAGCAGTACTTC
size: -
J: TRBJ2-7
V: TRBV7-9
D: -

CDR3: CASSQERGGDIQYF
DNA: TGCGCCAGCAGCCAAGAAAGAGGGGGCGACATTCAGTACTTC
size: -
J: TRBJ2-4
V: TRBV4-1
D: TRBD1

CDR3: CASSQGIIRQGITGELFF
DNA: TGCGCCAGCAGCCAAGGAATCATCAGGCAGGGAATAACCGGGGAGCTGTTTTTT
size: -
J: TRBJ2-2
V: TRBV4-1
D: -

CDR3: CASSQGLASYEQYF
DNA: TGCGCCAGCAGCCAAGGACTAGCCAGCTACGAGCAGTACTTC
size: -
J: TRBJ2-7
V: TRBV4-1
D: TRBD2